This is a list of T cell receptor beta chains from one sample in a study of shared clonotypes between healthy human individuals. TCRdb keeps only in-frame clones here, not all; method: immunoSEQ multiplex PCR. The sample carries 2 million to 3 million clones, 93% recorded once. Sequenced sample: naive CD4+ T cells from PBMCs. The receptor source for this set is a man aged 18 to 30 in good health. Some clones in this sample may be carry-over from other donors' samples. The CDR3 runs from the conserved cysteine through the conserved F or W. A D gene is named only where the DNA matches it firmly. Clone size is stated in some rows and not others, as once, few, many or a class when expanded.

TRBD1,TRBV19,TRBJ2-3,.,CASSNRGRTDTQYF,TGTGCCAGTAGTAACAGGGGGCGGACAGATACGCAGTATTTT
.,TRBV5-1,TRBJ2-1,.,CASSLAGTDEQFF,TGCGCCAGCAGCTTGGCAGGGACGGATGAGCAGTTCTTC
TRBD2,TRBV5-1,TRBJ2-1,.,CASSLVRAGDTQDRQFF,TGCGCCAGCAGCTTGGTACGGGCGGGAGATACTCAAGATCGGCAGTTCTTC
.,TRBV2,TRBJ1-5,.,CASEQGTNQPQHF,TGTGCCAGTGAACAGGGTACAAATCAGCCCCAGCATTTT
.,TRBV4-2,TRBJ2-7,.,CASSQARSYEQYF,TGTGCCAGCAGCCAAGCCAGATCCTACGAGCAGTACTTC
.,TRBV10-3,TRBJ1-5,.,CAITWQRGQPQHF,TGTGCCATCACTTGGCAAAGGGGTCAGCCCCAGCATTTT
TRBD1,TRBV7-3,TRBJ1-1,.,CASSLLGSAGGTEAFF,TGTGCCAGCAGCTTATTGGGTTCGGCAGGGGGCACTGAAGCTTTCTTT
TRBD2,TRBV14,TRBJ2-3,once,CASSPNGQGTSLTDTQYF,TGTGCCAGCAGCCCAAACGGCCAAGGGACTAGCCTCACAGATACGCAGTATTTT
.,TRBV6-6,TRBJ1-1,once,CASSPYRGDTEAFF,TGTGCCAGCAGCCCTTATCGCGGGGACACTGAAGCTTTCTTT
.,TRBV19,TRBJ2-1,.,CASRGRQSGSYNEQFF,TGTGCCAGTAGGGGAAGACAGTCTGGCTCCTACAATGAGCAGTTCTTC
.,TRBV4-3,TRBJ2-2,.,CASSQVVAGPGELFF,TGCGCCAGCAGCCAAGTCGTGGCAGGCCCCGGGGAGCTGTTTTTT
.,TRBV12-2,TRBJ2-3,.,CASRLARGASGSCTDTQYF,TGTGCAAGTCGCTTAGCCAGGGGCGCTAGCGGGAGCTGCACAGATACGCAGTATTTT
.,TRBV28,TRBJ2-1,.,CASSYGLAHNEQFF,TGTGCCAGCAGTTATGGTCTAGCCCACAATGAGCAGTTCTTC
.,TRBV7-3,TRBJ2-5,.,CASSLGGVRETQYF,TGTGCCAGCAGCTTAGGTGGGGTACGGGAGACCCAGTACTTC
.,TRBV6-5,TRBJ1-1,.,CASILRKGGGTEAFF,TGTGCCAGCATTCTCCGCAAGGGTGGTGGGACTGAAGCTTTCTTT
TRBD1,TRBV5-1,TRBJ1-5,.,CASSPGQADQPQHF,TGCGCCAGCAGCCCGGGACAGGCGGATCAGCCCCAGCATTTT
.,TRBV18,TRBJ2-5,.,CASSLSPGQGTQETQYF,TGTGCCAGCTCACTTTCCCCCGGGCAGGGAACTCAAGAGACCCAGTACTTC
.,TRBV5-4,TRBJ1-4,once,CASSFRGPNEKLFF,TGTGCCAGCAGCTTTCGAGGGCCAAATGAAAAACTGTTTTTT
.,TRBV4-2,TRBJ2-1,few,CAPHGDEQFF,TGTGCCCCCCATGGCGATGAGCAGTTCTTC
.,TRBV7-2,TRBJ2-1,once,CASSPGNGNEQFF,TGTGCCAGCAGCCCGGGGAACGGGAATGAGCAGTTCTTC
TRBD1,TRBV28,TRBJ1-4,.,CASQGEGREKLFF,TGTGCCAGCCAGGGGGAAGGAAGAGAAAAACTGTTTTTT
TRBD2,TRBV18,TRBJ2-3,.,CASSPTSGGDPDTQYF,TGTGCCAGCTCCCCTACTAGCGGGGGGGACCCGGATACGCAGTATTTT
TRBD2,TRBV5-1,TRBJ2-3,.,CASSAQLAGVGDTQYF,TGCGCCAGCAGCGCCCAACTAGCGGGAGTAGGAGATACGCAGTATTTT
.,TRBV7-2,TRBJ1-5,.,CASSLGGYSNQPQHF,TGTGCCAGCAGCTTAGGCGGGTATAGCAATCAGCCCCAGCATTTT
.,TRBV9,TRBJ2-5,.,CASSVSPGRDQETQYF,TGTGCCAGCAGCGTAAGCCCCGGCCGTGACCAAGAGACCCAGTACTTC
.,TRBV21-1,TRBJ1-5,.,CASSKASWGPQHF,TGTGCCAGCAGCAAAGCGTCCTGGGGGCCCCAGCATTTT
.,TRBV13,TRBJ2-1,.,CASSLSTGRSGDEQFF,TGTGCCAGCAGCTTATCGACGGGGAGGAGTGGGGATGAGCAGTTCTTC
TRBD2,TRBV5-4,TRBJ2-7,.,CASSREPSGSRNEQYF,TGTGCCAGCAGCCGGGAACCTAGCGGGAGTAGGAACGAGCAGTACTTC
.,TRBV5-4,TRBJ1-2,.,CASSLIDIDGGGYTF,TGTGCCAGCAGCTTAATCGATATTGATGGAGGTGGCTACACCTTC
.,TRBV5-1,TRBJ2-7,.,CASSLGDRSYEQYF,TGCGCCAGCAGCTTGGGGGACCGGTCCTACGAGCAGTACTTC
TRBD1,TRBV2,TRBJ1-4,.,CASSRGLREKLFF,TGTGCCAGCAGCAGGGGGCTGAGAGAAAAACTGTTTTTT
TRBD1,TRBV6-5,TRBJ1-3,.,CASSTGGRSATIYF,TGTGCCAGCAGTACAGGGGGCCGAAGTGCCACCATATATTTT
TRBD2,TRBV5-4,TRBJ2-1,once,CASAAGGYNEQFF,TGTGCCAGCGCAGCGGGAGGCTACAATGAGCAGTTCTTC
TRBD2,TRBV19,TRBJ2-2,.,CASSMSGISTGELFF,TGTGCCAGTAGTATGAGCGGGATTAGCACCGGGGAGCTGTTTTTT
TRBD1,TRBV5-1,TRBJ1-1,.,CASSHGQGWVNTEAFF,TGCGCCAGCAGCCACGGACAGGGATGGGTTAACACTGAAGCTTTCTTT
TRBD1,TRBV5-4,TRBJ2-7,.,CASSHRPRTGGVDEQYF,TGTGCCAGCAGCCACAGGCCTCGGACAGGGGGCGTCGACGAGCAGTACTTC
TRBD2,TRBV7-6,TRBJ2-1,.,CASSPGGGEQFF,TGTGCCAGCAGCCCGGGCGGGGGTGAGCAGTTCTTC
.,TRBV30,TRBJ2-7,.,CAWSVIRYRATYEQYF,TGTGCCTGGAGTGTAATTCGGTACAGGGCCACCTACGAGCAGTACTTC
.,TRBV20-1,TRBJ2-1,once,CSATWREQFF,TGCAGTGCTACTTGGCGTGAGCAGTTCTTC
.,TRBV20-1,TRBJ2-1,few,CSARVYNEQFF,TGCAGTGCTAGGGTCTACAATGAGCAGTTCTTC
TRBD1,TRBV5-1,TRBJ1-2,.,CASSSTGGYGYTF,TGCGCCAGCAGCTCGACAGGGGGCTATGGCTACACCTTC
TRBD1,TRBV27,TRBJ2-7,.,CASSVDPTGVPYEQYF,TGTGCCAGCAGCGTAGACCCGACAGGGGTCCCCTACGAGCAGTACTTC
.,TRBV5-1,TRBJ2-7,.,CASSLSPRGASYEQYF,TGCGCCAGCAGCTTGTCGCCCAGGGGCGCCTCCTACGAGCAGTACTTC